Listed below are T cell receptor beta chains from one sample, sequenced in a study of T cell responses to AZD1222 COVID-19 vaccine. TCRdb's copy holds only in-frame clones and misses some; the assay was immunoSEQ multiplex PCR. Found here are 90,000 to 150,000 clones, 85% to 90% of them singletons; the top ten hold 6.5% to 7.5%. The source material was peripheral blood, sampled 28 days after the second AZD1222 dose. The source of these receptors is an adult who received the AZD1222 COVID-19 vaccine. The CDR3 runs from the conserved cysteine through the conserved F or W. D genes are given only for firm matches. Not every row has a clone size; where given, it reads once, few, many or a size class.

V,size,D,J,DNA,CDR3
TRBV28,NA,NA,TRBJ1-6,TGTGCCAGCAGTTCCCGGGACACAGTAAATTCACCCCTCCACTTT,CASSSRDTVNSPLHF
TRBV10-3,NA,TRBD1,TRBJ1-6,TGTGCCATCTCCGACAGGGACGATTCACCCCTCCACTTT,CAISDRDDSPLHF
TRBV9,once,NA,TRBJ2-7,TGTGCCAGCAGCGTAGAGGCAGGGTCCTACGAGCAGTACTTC,CASSVEAGSYEQYF
TRBV12-5,NA,NA,TRBJ1-4,TGTGCTAGTAGGGCCCGCCCGAATGAAAAACTGTTTTTT,CASRARPNEKLFF
TRBV5-1,NA,NA,TRBJ2-3,TGCGCCAGCAGCTTGGCGCAGGTGAAAGATACGCAGTATTTT,CASSLAQVKDTQYF
TRBV19,NA,TRBD1,TRBJ2-1,TGTGCCAGTAGTCTGGGACAGGGGCCCCGGCGGCAGTTCTTC,CASSLGQGPRRQFF
TRBV7-9,NA,NA,TRBJ2-7,TGTGCCAGCAGCTTCACAGGGCTTAACTACGAGCAGTACTTC,CASSFTGLNYEQYF
TRBV28,NA,NA,TRBJ1-6,TGTGCCAGCAGTTTATTTATGGCCACCCCCAATTCACCCCTCCACTTT,CASSLFMATPNSPLHF
TRBV5-1,NA,TRBD1,TRBJ1-5,TGCGCCAGCAGCTTACGGGACAGGGGGCGCGGACAGCCCCAGCATTTT,CASSLRDRGRGQPQHF
TRBV4-1,NA,NA,TRBJ2-5,TGCGCCAGCGGACCGGGACGGCTGTACTTC,CASGPGRLYF
TRBV9,few,NA,TRBJ1-5,TGTGCCAGCAGCGTAGGGGGACCTAATCAGCCCCAGCATTTT,CASSVGGPNQPQHF
TRBV3-1/TRBV3-2,NA,TRBD2,TRBJ2-1,TGTGCCAGCAGCCGCCTAGGGGGGACTAGCGGCTACAATGAGCAGTTCTTC,CASSRLGGTSGYNEQFF
TRBV11-3,few,TRBD1,TRBJ1-6,TGTGCCAGCAGCTCCGGGACAGGGGTTCAGGCCCTCCACTTT,CASSSGTGVQALHF
TRBV5-5,NA,TRBD1,TRBJ1-1,TGTGCCAGCAGCGTGGGACAGGGGAACACTGAAGCTTTCTTT,CASSVGQGNTEAFF
TRBV7-5,NA,NA,TRBJ1-2,TGTGCCAGAAGCTTTCACAGGATTTATTACTATGGCTACACCTTC,CARSFHRIYYYGYTF
TRBV28,NA,NA,TRBJ1-1,TGTGCCAGCAGTTTTCCGGACAGTGGTACTGAAGCTTTCTTT,CASSFPDSGTEAFF
TRBV29-1,NA,TRBD1,TRBJ2-7,TGCAGCGCCGCCGGGACAGTCAACTACGAGCAGTACTTC,CSAAGTVNYEQYF
TRBV27,NA,TRBD1,TRBJ2-7,TGTGCCAGCAGTTCGGGACAGGGGGTCTACGAGCAGTACTTC,CASSSGQGVYEQYF
TRBV28,NA,NA,TRBJ1-3,TGTGCCAGCAGTTTCGAAAGCTCTGGAAACACCATATATTTT,CASSFESSGNTIYF
TRBV30,NA,NA,TRBJ1-3,TGTGCCTGGAGTGTAGGCCCCGGAAACACCATATATTTT,CAWSVGPGNTIYF